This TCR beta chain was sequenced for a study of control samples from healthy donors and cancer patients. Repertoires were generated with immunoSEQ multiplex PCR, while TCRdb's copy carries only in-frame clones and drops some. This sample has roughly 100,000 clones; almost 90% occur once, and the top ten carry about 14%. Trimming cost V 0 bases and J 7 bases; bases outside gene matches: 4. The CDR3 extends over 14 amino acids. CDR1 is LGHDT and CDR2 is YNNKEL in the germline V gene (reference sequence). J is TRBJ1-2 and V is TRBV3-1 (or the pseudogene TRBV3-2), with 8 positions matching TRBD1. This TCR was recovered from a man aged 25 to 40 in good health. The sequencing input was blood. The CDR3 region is CASSQEGQVFGYTF. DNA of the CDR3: TGTGCCAGCAGCCAAGAGGGACAGGTGTTTGGCTACACCTTC.